Listed below are T cell receptor beta chains from one sample, sequenced in a study of T cells in Graves' hyperthyroidism and ophthalmopathy. TCRdb re-called the multiplex PCR reads with MiXCR, one entry per CDR3 protein. In the table there are approximately 720,000 distinct CDR3 sequences, about 19% of which are singletons. The sample taken for sequencing was blood. The receptors shown here come from a woman aged 45 to 65 with Graves' hyperthyroidism that later progressed to Graves' ophthalmopathy. Both conserved end residues are part of each CDR3. D genes are given only for firm matches. For some rows the clone size is stated as once, few or many, or as a class when expanded; others skip it.

V	size	D	J	DNA	CDR3
TRBV7-2	few	TRBD1	TRBJ1-4	TGTGCCAGCAGCTTAGGGGACAGGGGAACTAATGAAAAACTGTTTTTT	CASSLGDRGTNEKLFF
TRBV4-1	many	NA	TRBJ1-2	TGCGCCAGCAGCCAAACAGGGCTTGGCTACACCTTC	CASSQTGLGYTF
TRBV7-6	NA	TRBD1	TRBJ2-2	TGTGCCAGCTCACCTCGGGACAGGCCACAAACAGTTGACACCGGGGAGCTGTTTTTT	CASSPRDRPQTVDTGELFF
TRBV16	few	NA	TRBJ2-7	TGTGCCAGCAGCCCCATGAAGTCGGGGAGCGAGCAGTACTTC	CASSPMKSGSEQYF
TRBV3-1	few	NA	TRBJ2-3	TGTGCCAGCAGACCGGGAGACTTTTTTGGCACAGATACGCAGTATTTT	CASRPGDFFGTDTQYF
TRBV6-1	many	NA	TRBJ1-2	TGTGCCGCGCGGGCGGGGGGCTATGGCTACACCTTC	CAARAGGYGYTF
TRBV18	many	NA	TRBJ2-7	TGTGCCAGCTCACCATACATCTACGAGCAGTACTTC	CASSPYIYEQYF
TRBV18	many	NA	TRBJ2-7	TGTGCCAGCTCACCGCCAGCCGGGACAAGTCGGAACGAGCAGTACTTC	CASSPPAGTSRNEQYF
TRBV11-2	many	NA	TRBJ2-4	TGTGCCAGCAGCTTAGATCGTTACATTCAGTACTTC	CASSLDRYIQYF
TRBV6-1	NA	NA	TRBJ2-2	TGTGCCAGCAGTGAGACAACCGCGAACACCGGGGAGCTGTTTTTT	CASSETTANTGELFF
TRBV11-2	many	TRBD1	TRBJ1-2	TGTGCCAGCAGCTTATTAACACTCTTGGACAGGGCCCCAGACTATGGCTACACCTTC	CASSLLTLLDRAPDYGYTF
TRBV7-9	many	TRBD2	TRBJ2-7	TGTGCCAGCAGCTTAGCCGGGAAGGGAGGGGAGCAGTACTTC	CASSLAGKGGEQYF
TRBV2	few	NA	TRBJ1-1	TGTGCCAGCATCGAGAACACTGAAGCTTTCTTT	CASIENTEAFF
TRBV27	NA	TRBD2	TRBJ2-1	TGTGCCAGCAGTTCCCTGTTCAGTAGCGGGGGGGCTCGTGAGCAGTTCTTC	CASSSLFSSGGAREQFF
TRBV6-1	few	TRBD1	TRBJ1-5	TGTGCCAGCAGTTCACAGGGGCCAGGGATATCGCCCCAGCATTTT	CASSSQGPGISPQHF
TRBV7-9	NA	NA	TRBJ2-1	TGTGCCAGCAGCTCCGGGGCCGCGATTGAGCAGTTCTTC	CASSSGAAIEQFF
TRBV3-1	many	NA	TRBJ1-1	TGTGCCAGCAGCCACCCCCTCGAAACTGAAGCTTTCTTT	CASSHPLETEAFF
TRBV2	many	TRBD1	TRBJ1-1	TGTGCCAGCAGTTTGGACAGGGTTTTGCTGAACACTGAAGCTTTCTTT	CASSLDRVLLNTEAFF
TRBV7-9	many	TRBD1	TRBJ2-1	TGTGCCAGCAGCCCCGGGACAGGGCGGGATGAGCAGTTCTTC	CASSPGTGRDEQFF
TRBV6-5	NA	NA	TRBJ1-2	TGTGCCAGCAGTTCCAATGGGGATGGCTACACCTTC	CASSSNGDGYTF
TRBV3-1	many	NA	TRBJ2-5	TGTGCCAGCAGCCAATTTCTTAGCCAAGAGACCCAGTACTTC	CASSQFLSQETQYF
TRBV5-6	NA	NA	TRBJ1-5	TGTGCCAGCAGCTTGGGGCTTATTAGCAATCAGCCCCAGCATTTT	CASSLGLISNQPQHF
TRBV6-1	many	NA	TRBJ2-7	TGTGCCATCCTGACTAAGGACAGCTACGAGCAGTACTTC	CAILTKDSYEQYF
TRBV5-1	many	NA	TRBJ2-1	TGCGCCAGCACCGAGGATGGTGGGCAGTTCTTC	CASTEDGGQFF
TRBV15	many	NA	TRBJ1-4	TGTGCCACCAGCGAGGGGCTATCGGATGAAAAACTGTTTTTT	CATSEGLSDEKLFF
TRBV3-1	few	NA	TRBJ2-7	TGTGCCAGCAGCCAGACGGGACTCTCTGGAGGCGAGCAGTACTTC	CASSQTGLSGGEQYF
TRBV7-2	few	NA	TRBJ1-2	TGTGCCAGCAGCTTAGCGTTGGAGCCAACTAACTATGGCTACACCTTC	CASSLALEPTNYGYTF
TRBV7-8	few	NA	TRBJ2-1	TGTGCCAGCAGGTCAAGCGGGTTTAGTAATGAGCAGTTCTTC	CASRSSGFSNEQFF
TRBV7-6	many	TRBD1	TRBJ2-1	TGTGCCAGCAGCTCCAGACAGGGGGCCGCCTACAATGAGCAGTTCTTC	CASSSRQGAAYNEQFF
TRBV12-3/TRBV12-4	NA	TRBD1	TRBJ2-2	TGTGCCAGCAGTTTAAGGGGGCCGGTAACCGGGGAGCTGTTTTTT	CASSLRGPVTGELFF
TRBV11-2	many	NA	TRBJ1-2	TGTGCCAGCAGCTTAGATATAGCTAACTATGGCTACACCTTC	CASSLDIANYGYTF
TRBV10-3	NA	NA	TRBJ1-2	TGTGCCATCAGAACAGGGCTACAAAACTATGGCTACACCTTC	CAIRTGLQNYGYTF
TRBV7-9	few	NA	TRBJ1-2	TGTGCCAGCAGCCCGCCAGCGAGCTATGGCTACACCTTC	CASSPPASYGYTF
TRBV6-5	NA	NA	TRBJ1-4	TGTGCCAGCAGTTACGCCCCAGAGACGGAACTGTTTTTT	CASSYAPETELFF
TRBV19	NA	NA	TRBJ1-5	TGTGCCAGTAGCATAACAGAGTATAGCAATCAGCCCCAGCATTTT	CASSITEYSNQPQHF
TRBV3-1	NA	TRBD1	TRBJ2-1	TGTGCCAGCGGGACAGGGATCAATGAGCAGTTCTTC	CASGTGINEQFF
TRBV20-1	NA	NA	TRBJ2-3	TGCAGTGCTAGAGATCGCGGGGTAACAGATACGCAGTATTTT	CSARDRGVTDTQYF
TRBV7-9	NA	NA	TRBJ1-1	TGTGCCAGCAGCGTAGGTACAGGCAGAAAGGGCACTGAAGCTTTCTTT	CASSVGTGRKGTEAFF
TRBV5-6	many	NA	TRBJ1-1	TGTGCCAGCAGCTTCCGATCGAGCCCTGAAGCTTTCTTT	CASSFRSSPEAFF
TRBV7-8	many	TRBD2	TRBJ2-3	TGTGCCAGCGCTAGACTAGCCACCACAGATACGCAGTATTTT	CASARLATTDTQYF
TRBV10-1	NA	TRBD2	TRBJ2-1	TGCGCCAGCAGTGAGTCGGGACTAGCTTATGGGAATGAGCAGTTCTTC	CASSESGLAYGNEQFF
TRBV19	NA	TRBD1	TRBJ1-6	TGTGCCAGTAGCGGGACAGGACAGAATTCACCCCTCCACTTT	CASSGTGQNSPLHF